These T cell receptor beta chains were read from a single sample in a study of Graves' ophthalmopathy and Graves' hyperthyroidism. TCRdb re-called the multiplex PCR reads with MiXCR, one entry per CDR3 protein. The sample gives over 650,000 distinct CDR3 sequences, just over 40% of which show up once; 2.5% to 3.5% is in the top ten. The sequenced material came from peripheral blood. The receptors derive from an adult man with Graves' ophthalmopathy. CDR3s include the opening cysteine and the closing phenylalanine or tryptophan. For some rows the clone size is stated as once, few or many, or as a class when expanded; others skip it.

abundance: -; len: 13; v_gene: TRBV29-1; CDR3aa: CSVAAGGGTEAFF
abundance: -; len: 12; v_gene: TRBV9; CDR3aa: CASSSIRDGYTF
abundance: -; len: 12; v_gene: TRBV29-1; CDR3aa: CSARQAAYEQYF
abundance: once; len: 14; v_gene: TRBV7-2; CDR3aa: CASSLDIYNYGYTF
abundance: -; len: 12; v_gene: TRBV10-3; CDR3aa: CASKAGDDGYTF
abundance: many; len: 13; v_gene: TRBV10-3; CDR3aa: CAISPTQAYGYTF
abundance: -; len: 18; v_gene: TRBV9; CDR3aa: CASGVGTGESRLGNTIYF
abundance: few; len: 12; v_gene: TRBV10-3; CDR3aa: CASRTGGSGYTF
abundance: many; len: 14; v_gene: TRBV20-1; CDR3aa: CSARKTGSQETQYF
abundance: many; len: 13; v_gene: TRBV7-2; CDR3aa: CASSLHANYGYTF
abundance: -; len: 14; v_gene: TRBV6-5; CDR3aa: CASSYNNLNGKLFF
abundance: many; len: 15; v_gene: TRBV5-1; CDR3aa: CASSLTSGAQETQYF
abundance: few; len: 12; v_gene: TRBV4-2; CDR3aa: CASSQVEGWKYF
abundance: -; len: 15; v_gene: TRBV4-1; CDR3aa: CASSQVDRVYQPQHF
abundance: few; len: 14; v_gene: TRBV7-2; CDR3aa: CASRRDRRSYEQYF
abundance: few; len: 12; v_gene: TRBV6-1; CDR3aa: CASSERQKPQHF
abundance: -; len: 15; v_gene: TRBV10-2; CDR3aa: CASSESRQGDSPLHF
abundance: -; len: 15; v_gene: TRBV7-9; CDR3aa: CASSLTSGRAHEQYF
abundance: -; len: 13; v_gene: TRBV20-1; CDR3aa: CSASVQASLEQYF
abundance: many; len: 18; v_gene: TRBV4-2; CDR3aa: CASSPRQGTPSGANVLTF
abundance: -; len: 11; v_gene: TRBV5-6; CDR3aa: CASSLMDEQYF
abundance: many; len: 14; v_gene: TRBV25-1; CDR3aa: CASSETGANYGYTF
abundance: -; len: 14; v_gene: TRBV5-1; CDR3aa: CASSSGGQLKEQFF
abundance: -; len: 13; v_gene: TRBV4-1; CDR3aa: CASSQVVWETQYF
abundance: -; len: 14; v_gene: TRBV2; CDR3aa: CASSEGRGNQPQHF
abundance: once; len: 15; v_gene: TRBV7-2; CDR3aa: CASSPMGEGGETQYF
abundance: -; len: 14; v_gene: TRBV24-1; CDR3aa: CASSAGTDNSPLHF